This T cell receptor delta chain was obtained from a study of gamma-delta chains in newborns, infants, children. This clone is medium-sized within its sample. This specimen includes other DNA sequences encoding the same CDR3. V was clipped by 0 bases and J by 0 bases; unmatched bases: 4. The CDR3 totals 20 residues. Germline lookup yields CDR1 GEAIGNYY and CDR2 EKD. TCRdb re-called the reads with CATT. In the table there are 15,000 or so delta-chain clones, less than 9.5% of which are singletons. The TCR originated in a child who was a newborn, infant or young child, either healthy, febrile or measles-vaccinated (not recorded which). Sequencing used blood. V gene TRDV2 combines with J gene TRDJ3; 13 bases agree with TRDD3. The CDR3: CACDTVLGDTGSWDTRQMFF. The CDR3 nucleotides are TGTGCCTGTGACACCGTACTGGGGGATACGGGCTCCTGGGACACCCGACAGATGTTTTTC.